The rows below give T cell receptor beta chains drawn from one sample of a study of identifying expanded T cells in peripheral blood. Clones were read by immunoSEQ multiplex PCR, and TCRdb kept only the in-frame ones, dropping some. The sample has about 85,000 clones, 88% seen once. Sequencing used blood. The receptors originated from a person aged 18-70 years in good health. The CDR3 runs from the conserved cysteine through the conserved F or W. The D gene is left open where the match is weak. For some rows the clone size is stated as once, few or many, or as a class when expanded; others skip it.

TRBJ1-3 . . TRBV30 CAWIEPSGNTIYF TGTGCCTGGATAGAGCCTTCTGGAAACACCATATATTTT
TRBJ2-5 . . TRBV6-5 CASSYSRGGLETQYF TGTGCCAGCAGTTACTCGAGAGGGGGTCTAGAGACCCAGTACTTC
TRBJ2-7 . . TRBV6-5 CASSYSISGAYEQYF TGTGCCAGCAGTTACTCGATCTCGGGGGCCTACGAGCAGTACTTC
TRBJ2-1 . . TRBV19 CASSIQGLSSYNEQFF TGTGCCAGTAGTATACAGGGCTTAAGCTCCTACAATGAGCAGTTCTTC
TRBJ1-2 . . TRBV6-6 CASSLGRNYGYTF TGTGCCAGCAGTCTCGGACGGAACTATGGCTACACCTTC
TRBJ2-3 . TRBD2 TRBV28 CASSPSAAGDGADTQYF TGTGCCAGCAGTCCTAGCGCAGCGGGGGACGGCGCAGATACGCAGTATTTT
TRBJ1-2 . TRBD1 TRBV7-2 CASSSRQGGYGYTF TGTGCCAGCAGCTCAAGACAGGGAGGGTATGGCTACACCTTC
TRBJ1-2 . . TRBV2 CASRGTGYGYTF TGTGCCAGCAGAGGGACTGGCTATGGCTACACCTTC
TRBJ2-5 . . TRBV5-6 CASRKQETQYF TGTGCCAGCAGGAAGCAAGAGACCCAGTACTTC
TRBJ2-1 . . TRBV7-2 CASSLVAGNTYNEQFF TGTGCCAGCAGCTTAGTCGCGGGGAACACCTACAATGAGCAGTTCTTC
TRBJ2-1 . TRBD1 TRBV29-1 CSARTGDEQFF TGCAGCGCGCGGACAGGGGATGAGCAGTTCTTC
TRBJ1-5 . . TRBV2 CAMGGIYSNQPQHF TGTGCCATGGGGGGGATTTATAGCAATCAGCCCCAGCATTTT
TRBJ2-3 . . TRBV11-2 CASSLRTGVFTDTQYF TGTGCCAGCAGCTTAAGGACGGGGGTCTTCACAGATACGCAGTATTTT
TRBJ2-4 few . TRBV6-5 CASRDMDIQYF TGTGCCAGCAGGGACATGGACATTCAGTACTTC
TRBJ2-5 . . TRBV28 CASSLPGTETQYF TGTGCCAGCAGTTTACCAGGGACGGAGACCCAGTACTTC
TRBJ1-4 . . TRBV18 CASSPRQGLLFF TGTGCCAGCTCACCAAGGCAGGGGTTACTGTTTTTT
TRBJ2-2 . . TRBV6-5 CASSYRRVTGELFF TGTGCCAGCAGTTACAGGCGGGTCACCGGGGAGCTGTTTTTT
TRBJ2-3 . . TRBV7-8 CASSLIMSGAWPDTQYF TGTGCCAGCAGCTTAATCATGTCGGGCGCCTGGCCAGATACGCAGTATTTT
TRBJ2-3 . . TRBV7-2 CASSLVGLAPDTQYF TGTGCCAGCAGCTTAGTAGGACTCGCGCCAGATACGCAGTATTTT
TRBJ1-2 . TRBD1 TRBV6-5 CASSRDRGRGGYTF TGTGCCAGCAGTCGAGACAGGGGGCGCGGGGGCTACACCTTC
TRBJ1-5 . TRBD1 TRBV15 CATSGDRGGQPQHF TGTGCCACCAGCGGCGACAGGGGCGGTCAGCCCCAGCATTTT
TRBJ2-1 . . TRBV2 CASRLEYNEQFF TGTGCCAGCAGACTGGAATACAATGAGCAGTTCTTC
TRBJ1-1 . . TRBV2 CASRSGPRNTEAFF TGTGCCAGCAGGTCAGGCCCCAGGAACACTGAAGCTTTCTTT
TRBJ2-2 . . TRBV27 CASSPTETLNTGELFF TGTGCCAGCAGTCCTACAGAGACTCTGAACACCGGGGAGCTGTTTTTT
TRBJ1-6 . . TRBV5-1 CASSLDGERSYNSPLHF TGCGCCAGCAGCTTGGATGGGGAGAGGTCCTATAATTCACCCCTCCACTTT
TRBJ2-1 . . TRBV4-3 CASSQGSIDRNNEQFF TGCGCCAGCAGCCAAGGATCGATTGACAGGAACAATGAGCAGTTCTTC
TRBJ2-7 . . TRBV11-2 CASSSLPEGRSYEQYF TGTGCCAGCAGCTCGTTACCGGAGGGGAGGTCCTACGAGCAGTACTTC
TRBJ2-4 . TRBD1 TRBV7-9 CASRTGTGGDQNIQYF TGTGCCAGCAGGACCGGGACAGGGGGCGACCAAAACATTCAGTACTTC
TRBJ1-2 . . TRBV18 CASSPLVGSDYGYTF TGTGCCAGCTCACCACTTGTGGGCAGTGACTATGGCTACACCTTC